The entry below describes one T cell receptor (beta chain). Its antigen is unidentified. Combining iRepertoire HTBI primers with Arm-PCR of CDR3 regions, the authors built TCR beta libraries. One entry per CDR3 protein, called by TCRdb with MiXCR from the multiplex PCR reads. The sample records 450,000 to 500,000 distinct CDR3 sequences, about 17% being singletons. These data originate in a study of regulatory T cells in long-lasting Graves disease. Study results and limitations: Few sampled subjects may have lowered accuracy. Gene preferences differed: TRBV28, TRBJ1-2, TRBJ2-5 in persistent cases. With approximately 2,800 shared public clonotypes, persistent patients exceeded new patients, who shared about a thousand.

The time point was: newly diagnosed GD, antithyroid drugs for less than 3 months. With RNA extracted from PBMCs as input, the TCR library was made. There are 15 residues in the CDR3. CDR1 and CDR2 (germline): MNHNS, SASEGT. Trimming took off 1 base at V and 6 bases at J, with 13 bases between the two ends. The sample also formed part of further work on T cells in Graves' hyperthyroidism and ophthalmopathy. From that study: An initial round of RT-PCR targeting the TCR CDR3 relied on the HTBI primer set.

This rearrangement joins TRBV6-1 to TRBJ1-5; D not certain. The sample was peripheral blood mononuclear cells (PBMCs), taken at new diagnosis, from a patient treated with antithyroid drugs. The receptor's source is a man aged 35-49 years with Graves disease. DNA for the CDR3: TGTGCCAGCAGTGAAGGGCGGACTCGGGGTCAGCCCCAGCATTTT. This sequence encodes CASSEGRTRGQPQHF.